A selection of T cell receptor beta chains follows, all from one sample in a study of blood T cell repertoires in COVID-19. Using immunoSEQ multiplex PCR, the repertoire was profiled, and TCRdb retains in-frame clones only, with some absent. The sample has 200,000 or so clones, around 86% seen once. Sequenced: PBMCs or T cells enriched from blood (not recorded which). These receptors were obtained from a woman in her 40s with acute COVID-19. Both conserved end residues are part of each CDR3.

v_call: TRBV10-1
j_call: TRBJ1-1
cdr3_aa: CASRPGTGTTEAFF

v_call: TRBV6-5
j_call: TRBJ2-5
cdr3_aa: CASGGLRPQETQYF

v_call: TRBV3-1/TRBV3-2
j_call: TRBJ2-1
cdr3_aa: CASSDLWDSQFF

v_call: TRBV7-9
j_call: TRBJ1-2
cdr3_aa: CASSDRQGRDSGYTF

v_call: TRBV3-1/TRBV3-2
j_call: TRBJ1-2
cdr3_aa: CASSQVPGKGYTF

v_call: TRBV10-2
j_call: TRBJ2-2
cdr3_aa: CAGAGGLTGELFF

v_call: TRBV13
j_call: TRBJ1-4
cdr3_aa: CASSLEANRQDNEKLFF

v_call: TRBV5-1
j_call: TRBJ1-5
cdr3_aa: CASSLDAGTNQPQHF

v_call: TRBV19
j_call: TRBJ1-2
cdr3_aa: CASSTDPGGANYGYTF

v_call: TRBV6-4
j_call: TRBJ2-2
cdr3_aa: CASSRTGIGLTNTGELFF

v_call: TRBV11-3
j_call: TRBJ1-3
cdr3_aa: CASSLDACRGFSGNTIYF

v_call: TRBV19
j_call: TRBJ2-2
cdr3_aa: CASPGQVTGELFF

v_call: TRBV11-3
j_call: TRBJ2-2
cdr3_aa: CASSQTRGATGELFF

v_call: TRBV7-9
j_call: TRBJ2-1
cdr3_aa: CASSPHQGRSNEQFF

v_call: TRBV2
j_call: TRBJ1-5
cdr3_aa: CASSYIVGDSQNQPQHF

v_call: TRBV19
j_call: TRBJ1-4
cdr3_aa: CASSSRGFGNEKLFF

v_call: TRBV2
j_call: TRBJ2-1
cdr3_aa: CASSDITSGLYNEQFF

v_call: TRBV2
j_call: TRBJ1-1
cdr3_aa: CASTLSGYGNTEAFF

v_call: TRBV18
j_call: TRBJ1-1
cdr3_aa: CASSPYQSAEAFF

v_call: TRBV6-5
j_call: TRBJ2-5
cdr3_aa: CASSHITTPQETQYF

v_call: TRBV7-9
j_call: TRBJ1-2
cdr3_aa: CASSFTGQGEVGYGYTF

v_call: TRBV3-1/TRBV3-2
j_call: TRBJ2-2
cdr3_aa: CASSHSGSGNTGELFF

v_call: TRBV13
j_call: TRBJ1-6
cdr3_aa: CASSQAAGENSPLHF

v_call: TRBV5-4
j_call: TRBJ1-1
cdr3_aa: CASSKGQVTTEAFF

v_call: TRBV5-5
j_call: TRBJ1-2
cdr3_aa: CASSLGTGSTF

v_call: TRBV5-1
j_call: TRBJ2-2
cdr3_aa: CASSFRTGELFF

v_call: TRBV24-1
j_call: TRBJ2-3
cdr3_aa: CATSEYPGQGVTDTQYF

v_call: TRBV9
j_call: TRBJ1-1
cdr3_aa: CASSGHNTEAFF

v_call: TRBV19
j_call: TRBJ2-2
cdr3_aa: CASSMRRIGTGVAGELFF

v_call: TRBV7-9
j_call: TRBJ2-5
cdr3_aa: CASSARDRDEETQYF

v_call: TRBV19
j_call: TRBJ1-2
cdr3_aa: CASGTPGESYTF

v_call: TRBV4-2
j_call: TRBJ2-5
cdr3_aa: CASSQESGGPQETQYF

v_call: TRBV18
j_call: TRBJ1-4
cdr3_aa: CASSRDQGNEKLFF

v_call: TRBV5-1
j_call: TRBJ1-1
cdr3_aa: CASSLDPGGSEAFF

v_call: TRBV6-5
j_call: TRBJ2-2
cdr3_aa: CASSVGGSGELFF

v_call: TRBV18
j_call: TRBJ1-2
cdr3_aa: CASSPMERANYGYTF

v_call: TRBV5-8
j_call: TRBJ2-5
cdr3_aa: CASSAGRGQETQYF

v_call: TRBV7-3
j_call: TRBJ1-1
cdr3_aa: CASSRPGVNTEAFF

v_call: TRBV15
j_call: TRBJ1-2
cdr3_aa: CATTRRQGEDGYTF

v_call: TRBV3-1/TRBV3-2
j_call: TRBJ1-1
cdr3_aa: CASSQDPGSTEAFF

v_call: TRBV9
j_call: TRBJ1-1
cdr3_aa: CASSTGTGGGNTEAFF

v_call: TRBV20-1
j_call: TRBJ1-5
cdr3_aa: CSASGGGQPQHF

v_call: TRBV9
j_call: TRBJ2-1
cdr3_aa: CASSVGLAGYNEQFF

v_call: TRBV5-1
j_call: TRBJ2-1
cdr3_aa: CASSLGLAGGRGNEQFF

v_call: TRBV6-5
j_call: TRBJ1-1
cdr3_aa: CASSYRGTNTEAFF

v_call: TRBV13
j_call: TRBJ2-2
cdr3_aa: CASSLLGLAGGTSWNTGELFF

v_call: TRBV6-5
j_call: TRBJ2-7
cdr3_aa: CASSYTTPGYAYEQYF

v_call: TRBV27
j_call: TRBJ2-5
cdr3_aa: CASSGLAGAWTQYF

v_call: TRBV11-2
j_call: TRBJ1-1
cdr3_aa: CASSLGGLTEAFF

v_call: TRBV7-9
j_call: TRBJ2-1
cdr3_aa: CAADRSSYNEQFF

v_call: TRBV30
j_call: TRBJ2-1
cdr3_aa: CAWGLAGINEQFF

v_call: TRBV19
j_call: TRBJ1-2
cdr3_aa: CASSTNFNYGYTF

v_call: TRBV14
j_call: TRBJ2-7
cdr3_aa: CASSPYTGVQGEQYF